The present entry profiles one T cell receptor (beta chain) with its context. V was trimmed by 4 bases and J by 5 bases, leaving 18 bases between them. Germline CDR1 reads SGHNT; CDR2 reads YYREEE (reference sequence). The CDR3 length is 16 residues. The data were obtained in a study of OX40 agonist ivuxolimab in advanced cancers. Study-level background: Eligibility admitted prior anti-PD-1, anti-PD-L1 or anti-CTLA-4 therapy; 35% to 40% had some.

Repertoires were generated with immunoSEQ multiplex PCR, while TCRdb's copy carries only in-frame clones and drops some. This table has around 50,000 clones, 89% appearing once. The chain couples TRBV5-4 to TRBJ1-4; D unresolved. The sequence was collected from an adult with an advanced solid tumor such as melanoma, head and neck, liver or kidney cancer. The starting material was CD4+ or CD8+ T cells sorted from blood, obtained in a trial of the OX40 agonist ivuxolimab. In DNA, the CDR3 is TGTGCCAGCAGCACCCATCCCGGGCTTAGGAATGAAAAACTGTTTTTT. This sequence encodes CASSTHPGLRNEKLFF. Supplemented by reference TRBV5-4 and TRBJ1-4, the full variable domain reads ETGVTQSPTHLIKTRGQQVTLRCSSQSGHNTVSWYQQALGQGPQFIFQYYREEENGRGNFPPRFSGLQFPNYSSELNVNALELDDSALYLCASSTHPGLRNEKLFFGSGTQLSVL.